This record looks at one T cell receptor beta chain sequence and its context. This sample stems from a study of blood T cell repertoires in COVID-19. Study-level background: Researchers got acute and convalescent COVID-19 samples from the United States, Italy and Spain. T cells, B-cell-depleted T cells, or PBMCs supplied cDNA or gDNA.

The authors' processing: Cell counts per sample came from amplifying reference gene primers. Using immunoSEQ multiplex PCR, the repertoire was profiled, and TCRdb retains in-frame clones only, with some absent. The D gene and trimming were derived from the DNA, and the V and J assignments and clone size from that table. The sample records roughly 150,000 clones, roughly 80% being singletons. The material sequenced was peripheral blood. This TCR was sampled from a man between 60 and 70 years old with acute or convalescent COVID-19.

Here the CDR3 reads CASGSINNSPLHF. The DNA of the CDR3 is TGTGCCAGCGGCAGTATAAATAATTCACCCCTCCACTTT. The V call is TRBV9, the J call TRBJ1-6; no reliable D call. This CDR3 is 13 amino acids long. V was trimmed by 7 bases and J by 5 bases, leaving 10 bases between them. Looked up from germline, CDR1 is SGDLS and CDR2 is YYNGEE. The full variable domain, its missing parts supplied by reference TRBV9 and TRBJ1-6, is DSGVTQTPKHLITATGQRVTLRCSPRSGDLSVYWYQQSLDQGLQFLIQYYNGEERAKGNILERFSAQQFPDLHSELNLSSLELGDSALYFCASGSINNSPLHFGNGTRLTVT.